The clone carrying this T cell receptor beta chain was observed a handful of times. What it binds is unknown. The CDR3 has 14 amino acids. Germline V gene data show CDR1 as MGHRA and CDR2 as YSYEKL. Trimming took 4 bases from V and 9 from J, leaving 16 bases between them. TCRdb reprocessed the 5' RACE reads via MiXCR and lists one record per CDR3 protein. Among 100,000 or so distinct CDR3 sequences, approximately 4.4% were seen once, and the ten largest hold around 20%. This sample was included in a study of spatial heterogeneity in lung cancer. Overall study context: More beta-chain than alpha-chain sequences were consistently detected. A module score for T cells, taken from matched bulk RNA-seq, correlated strongly with TCR transcript counts in tumor regions. Study observations and caveats: Tumor mutation counts were tracked by expanded intratumoral alpha and beta TCR counts.

Sample time point: sample taken at primary tumor resection. Unsorted tumor, nontumor lung tissue or cryopreserved PBMC supplied the whole RNA. This sequence originates from a male donor with early-stage non-small cell lung cancer. The genes are TRBV4-1 and TRBJ2-1; the D is unclear. Sequenced here: lung tumor tissue, sampled at surgery. The CDR3 spells CASSPPSASGEQFF. In DNA form, the CDR3 reads TGCGCCAGCAGCCCCCCCTCAGCGAGTGGTGAGCAGTTCTTC.